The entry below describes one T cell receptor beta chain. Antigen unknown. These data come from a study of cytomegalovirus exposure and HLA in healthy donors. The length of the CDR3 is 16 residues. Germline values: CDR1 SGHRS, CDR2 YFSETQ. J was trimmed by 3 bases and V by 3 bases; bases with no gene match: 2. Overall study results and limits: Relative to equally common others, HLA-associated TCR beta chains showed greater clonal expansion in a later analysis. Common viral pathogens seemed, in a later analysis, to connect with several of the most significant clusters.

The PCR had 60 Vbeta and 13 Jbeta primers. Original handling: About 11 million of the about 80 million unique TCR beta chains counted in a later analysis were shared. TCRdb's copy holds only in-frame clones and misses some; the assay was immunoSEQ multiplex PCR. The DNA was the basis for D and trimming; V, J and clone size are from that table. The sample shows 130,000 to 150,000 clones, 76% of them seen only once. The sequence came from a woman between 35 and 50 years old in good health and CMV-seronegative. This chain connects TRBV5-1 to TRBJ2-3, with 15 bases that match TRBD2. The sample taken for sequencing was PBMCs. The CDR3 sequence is CASSSGTSGGTDTQYF. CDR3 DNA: TGCGCCAGCAGCTCCGGGACTAGCGGGGGGACAGATACGCAGTATTTT.